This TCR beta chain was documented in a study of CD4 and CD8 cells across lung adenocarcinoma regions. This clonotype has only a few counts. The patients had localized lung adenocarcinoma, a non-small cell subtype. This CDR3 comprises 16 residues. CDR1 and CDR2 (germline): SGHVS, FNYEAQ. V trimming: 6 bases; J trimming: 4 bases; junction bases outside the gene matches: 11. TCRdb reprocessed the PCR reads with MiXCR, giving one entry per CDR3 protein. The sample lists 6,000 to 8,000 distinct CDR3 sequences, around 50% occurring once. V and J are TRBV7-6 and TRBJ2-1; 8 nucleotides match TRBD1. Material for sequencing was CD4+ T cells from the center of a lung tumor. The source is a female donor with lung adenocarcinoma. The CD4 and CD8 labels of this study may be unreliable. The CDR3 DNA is TGTGCCAGCAGATCCACCCCGGGACAGGATTACAATGAGCAGTTCTTC. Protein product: CASRSTPGQDYNEQFF.